This paragraph covers one T cell receptor beta chain sequence. Which antigen it targets is not known. It has no much larger one-base neighbor in the sample; base qualities were not kept. This entry belongs to a study of blood T cell repertoires in COVID-19 (dated by TCRdb to 2020 to 2021). For the study in its entirety: Samples covering the acute and convalescent phases of COVID-19 were provided by collaborators in the United States, Italy and Spain. The material from the prospective study consisted of cDNA or gDNA derived from T cells, B-cell-depleted T cells, or PBMCs. Deeply sampled blood TCRbeta repertoires from subjects exposed to, actively infected with, or recovered from COVID-19 were included in the dataset. The repertoires were released in a freely available public database intended as a resource for research on the immune response to SARS-CoV-2. The samples were drawn from two sources: the first 160 participants of the ongoing ImmuneRACE study, and over 950 subjects contributed by 6 global collaborators. A de-identified subject ID, COVID-19 status, age in years and sex were almost always included in the sample metadata. HLA class I and class II types, where available, came from metadata supplied by the sample provider rather than from assay-based typing. What the authors observed across the whole study: Clinical and demographic metadata were provided uncurated, with the amount varying by source and participant.

TCRbeta CDR3 regions were amplified from genomic DNA by means of the immunoSEQ Assay, a bias-controlled multiplex PCR. The study's processing was this. The number of nucleated cells in each sample was estimated from the amplification of reference gene primers within the assay. To quantify the absolute abundance of each unique TCRbeta CDR3 rearrangement, sequence reads were collapsed and filtered. For each sample, productive Simpson clonality was calculated by taking the square root of Simpson's diversity index across productive rearrangements. Here the immuneACCESS table is served through TCRdb, limited to in-frame sequences with V and J called. Missing clones are a known gap in these copies; in checked studies unresolved V genes cover under half, and the rest lacks a known reason. That table furnishes V, J and clone size, whereas the DNA furnished D and trimming. The sample data list about 59,000 clones, and 65% to 80% of these were observed just once. Over 3% of the sample lies in the top ten.

Whole blood was collected in K2EDTA tubes by collaborating institutions according to the institutions' own protocols. For TCRbeta analysis, collaborator samples were shipped as frozen whole blood, as isolated PBMCs, or as DNA extracted from either sample type. The sequence came from a man in his sixties with acute or convalescent COVID-19. Sequenced sample: peripheral blood.

The DNA sequence follows: TGTGCCAGCAGCCATTTAGAGCCTAATGAAAAACTGTTTTTT. Its coded protein is CASSHLEPNEKLFF. The chain is encoded by TRBV14 joined to TRBJ1-4, with no reliable assignment of the D segment. From a lookup of the germline V gene, CDR1 and CDR2 are SGHDN and FVKESK. At the junction V is shortened by 3 bases and J by 3 bases, with 8 bases in between. From the cysteine up to the phenylalanine, the CDR3 has a length of 14 residues. Just CDR3 DNA is preserved here, 42 bases in frame from base 1.